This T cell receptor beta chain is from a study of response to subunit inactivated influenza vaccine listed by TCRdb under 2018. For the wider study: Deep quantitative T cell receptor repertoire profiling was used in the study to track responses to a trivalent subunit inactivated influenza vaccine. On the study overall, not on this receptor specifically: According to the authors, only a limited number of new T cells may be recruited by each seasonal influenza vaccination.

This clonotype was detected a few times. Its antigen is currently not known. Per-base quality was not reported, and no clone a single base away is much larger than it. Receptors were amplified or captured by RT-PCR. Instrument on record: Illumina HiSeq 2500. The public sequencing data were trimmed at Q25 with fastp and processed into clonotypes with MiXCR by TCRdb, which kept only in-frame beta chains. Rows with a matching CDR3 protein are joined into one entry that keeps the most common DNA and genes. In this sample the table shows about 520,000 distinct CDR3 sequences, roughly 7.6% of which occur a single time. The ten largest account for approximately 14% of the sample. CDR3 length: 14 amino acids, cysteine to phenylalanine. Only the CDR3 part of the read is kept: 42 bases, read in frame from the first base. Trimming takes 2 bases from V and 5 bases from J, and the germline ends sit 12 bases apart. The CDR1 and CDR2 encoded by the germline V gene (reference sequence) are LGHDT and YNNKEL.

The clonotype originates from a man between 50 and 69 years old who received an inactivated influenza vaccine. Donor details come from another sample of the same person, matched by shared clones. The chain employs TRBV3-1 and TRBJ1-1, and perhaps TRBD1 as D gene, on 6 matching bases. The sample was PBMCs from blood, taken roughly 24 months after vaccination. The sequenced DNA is TGTGCCAGCAGCCAATCGCAGGGGCGGACTGAAGCTTTCTTT. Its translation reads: CASSQSQGRTEAFF.